The entry that follows covers one T cell receptor beta chain sequence. This specimen comes from a study of blood T cell repertoires in COVID-19. Turning to the study itself: Collection of acute and convalescent COVID-19 samples took place in the United States, Italy and Spain. From T cells, B-cell-depleted T cells, or PBMCs came the material, which was cDNA or gDNA.

This CDR3 spans 19 amino acids. Original methodology: Cell counts per sample came from amplifying reference gene primers. TCRdb's table, derived via immunoSEQ multiplex PCR, lists solely in-frame clones and lacks some. The DNA was the basis for D and trimming; V, J and clone size are from that table. The sample includes 240,000 or so clones, approximately 86% of them seen just once. Sequencing used peripheral blood. The chain recombines TRBV12-2 with TRBJ2-2; TRBD1 is the table's D call and was not checked against the DNA. TRBV12-2 corresponds to a pseudogene. The receptor comes from a woman aged 70 to 79 with active or convalescent COVID-19. The CDR3, as DNA: TGTGCAAGTCGCTTAGGATCTACTAACGGACAGGGAAATACCGGGGAGCTGTTTTTT. It yields the protein CASRLGSTNGQGNTGELFF.